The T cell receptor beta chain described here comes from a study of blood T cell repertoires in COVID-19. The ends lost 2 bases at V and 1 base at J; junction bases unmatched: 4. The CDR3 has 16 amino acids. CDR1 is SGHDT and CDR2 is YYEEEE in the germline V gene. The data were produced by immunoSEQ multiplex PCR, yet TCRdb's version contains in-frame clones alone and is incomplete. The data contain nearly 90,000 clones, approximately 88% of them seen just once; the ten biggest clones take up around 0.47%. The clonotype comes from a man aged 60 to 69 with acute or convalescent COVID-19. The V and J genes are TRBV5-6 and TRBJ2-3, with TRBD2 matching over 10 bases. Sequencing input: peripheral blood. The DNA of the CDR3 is TGTGCCAGCAGCTTAATTACTAGCGGGGGCACAGATACGCAGTATTTT. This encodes CASSLITSGGTDTQYF.